These 4 T cell receptor beta chains came from one sample sequenced in a study of identical twins (dated by TCRdb to the mid-2010s). To prepare the library, 5' RACE was applied. Sequenced on an Illumina HiSeq 2000. In TCRdb, the public reads were trimmed at Q25 with fastp and aligned with MiXCR, with productive beta chains retained. Each entry merges the rows of one CDR3 protein and shows their most common DNA and genes. The sample includes some 1,700,000 distinct CDR3 sequences, with more than 30% observed a single time. Of the sample, about 0.27% is held by the ten largest clones. The sample was cord blood. These TCRs come from a newborn girl in good health.

In its sample, this clonotype was seen many times. This sequence joins TRBV27 and TRBJ2-3; D is perhaps TRBD2 (5 bases). The germline gives CDR1 MNHEY, CDR2 SMNVEV (reference sequence). The ends were cut back, 5 bases at V and 1 base at J, with 16 bases in the middle. This CDR3 is built from 16 residues. The CDR3 DNA follows: TGTGCCAGCAGTCTAGCCATCCGTGGGGGCACAGATACGCAGTATTTT. Translating it yields CASSLAIRGGTDTQYF.

In the case of this clonotype: The junction and the germline gene differ at one end; a read error may be behind it. The genes are TRBV6-1 and TRBJ2-7, with 8 bases matching TRBD2. This CDR3 is built from 15 residues. CDR1 is MNHNS, CDR2 SASEGT, per germline. CDR3 in DNA: TGTGCCAGCAGTGAATCGACGCTAGCGGGTTACGAGCGGTACTTC. Protein sequence: CASSESTLAGYERYF.

The J gene is TRBJ1-2, the V gene TRBV11-2; the D gene is possibly TRBD1 (5 bases). Germline-derived CDR1 and CDR2 are SGHAT and FQNNGV. V was clipped by 5 bases and J by 2 bases, with 12 bases between them. The CDR3 totals 14 residues. CDR3 nucleotide sequence: TGTGCCAGCAGCCGAATCGACAGAAACTATGGCTACACCTTC. Translated, it gives CASSRIDRNYGYTF.

The chain carries TRBV20-1 and TRBJ1-4; possible D gene TRBD1, 5 bases. CDR1 and CDR2 from the germline V gene are DFQATT and SNEGSKA (reference sequence). V was cut by 3 bases and J by 7 bases, with 6 bases left in between. This CDR3 region has 11 residues. The CDR3 sequence is CSARGPEKLFF. Written as DNA, the CDR3 is TGCAGTGCTAGGGGGCCTGAAAAACTGTTTTTT.